The 24 T cell receptor beta chains listed next were all sequenced from one sample in a study of PD-L1 blockade in urothelial cancer. Generated by immunoSEQ multiplex PCR, the TCRdb table keeps only in-frame clones and is missing some. Of roughly 40,000 clones listed, 81% are singletons. This material consisted of PBMCs, taken around atezolizumab (anti-PD-L1) treatment. These receptors all come from a man aged 65 to 85 with urothelial cancer.

The chain carries TRBV10-3 and TRBJ1-1, with unresolved D. The CDR3 length is 13 residues. Between the trimmed V and J ends, which lost 10 bases and 4 bases, there was a span of 16 bases. Germline-derived CDR1 and CDR2 are ENHRY and SYGVKD. Here the CDR3 DNA reads TGTGCCACCGACCCTGGCGGGAGCACTGAAGCTTTCTTT. This sequence encodes CATDPGGSTEAFF.

Only one count was recorded for this clone. The chain links TRBV21-1 to TRBJ2-2; TRBD2 reflects the table's D call only, with no check against the DNA. TRBV21-1 is an annotated pseudogene. CDR3 length equals 15 residues. The DNA of the CDR3 is TGTGCCAGCAGCAAAGTGAGAGGAAACCCCGGGGAGCTGTTTTTT. Its translation: CASSKVRGNPGELFF.

The chain uses TRBV7-2 and TRBJ1-2; D is perhaps TRBD1 (6 bases). Germline assignment: CDR1 SGHTA and CDR2 FQGNSA. Trimming pared 5 bases from V and 2 bases from J, leaving 15 bases between. The CDR3 has 15 residues. CDR3 DNA sequence: TGTGCCAGCAGCCGCGGGGGGGCAGAGAACTATGGCTACACCTTC. Translation: CASSRGGAENYGYTF.

The rearrangement uses TRBV5-6 and TRBJ1-1; D remains ambiguous. The CDR3 extends over 13 amino acids. V was clipped by 1 base and J by 7 bases, with 11 bases between them. Germline CDR1 reads SGHDT; CDR2 reads YYEEEE. CDR3 DNA sequence: TGTGCCAGCAGCTTGTTGGTCGGGAATGAAGCTTTCTTT. This encodes CASSLLVGNEAFF.

V usage is TRBV5-6 and J usage is TRBJ1-5; D is ambiguous. The CDR3 extends over 13 amino acids. Germline assignment: CDR1 SGHDT and CDR2 YYEEEE. V lost 3 bases, J lost 6 bases, and 10 bases lay in between. CDR3 amino acids: CASSSLPGQPQHF. The CDR3 DNA follows: TGTGCCAGCAGCTCGCTCCCGGGTCAGCCCCAGCATTTT.

V is TRBV7-2 and J is TRBJ2-3, with 8 bases matching TRBD1. J was trimmed by 5 bases and V by 5 bases; bases with no gene match: 3. The CDR3 is 13 residues long. The germline V gene encodes CDR1 SGHTA and CDR2 FQGNSA. The CDR3 DNA reads TGTGCCAGCAGCGTACAGGGGGGAGATACGCAGTATTTT. Translating it yields CASSVQGGDTQYF. The whole variable domain, remainder taken from reference TRBV7-2 and TRBJ2-3, is GAGVSQSPSNKVTEKGKDVELRCDPISGHTALYWYRQSLGQGLEFLIYFQGNSAPDKSGLPSDRFSAERTGGSVSTLTIQRTQQEDSAVYLCASSVQGGDTQYFGPGTRLTVL.

This sequence joins TRBV29-1 and TRBJ2-1; 7 bases line up with TRBD2. In germline, CDR1 is SQVTM, CDR2 ANQGSEA. The CDR3 is 14 amino acids. With V trimmed by 4 bases and J by 6 bases, 9 bases remained unmatched. CDR3 nucleotides: TGCAGCGTTGTTGGACTAGGCGGGTCCAATGAGCAGTTCTTC. Protein product: CSVVGLGGSNEQFF.

The chain has TRBV13 and TRBJ1-3; 11 bases map to TRBD1. The CDR3 runs 18 residues. Germline CDR1 PRHDT, CDR2 FYEKMQ (reference sequence). J lost 2 bases, V lost 4 bases, and 10 bases had no gene match. The CDR3 reads CASSSPGTGGRTGNTIYF. DNA for the CDR3: TGTGCCAGCAGCTCCCCCGGGACAGGGGGTCGAACTGGAAACACCATATATTTT.

The V and J genes are TRBV10-3 and TRBJ2-2; 9 nucleotides match TRBD2. The CDR3 loop spans 13 amino acids. Trimming cost V 9 bases and J 4 bases; bases outside gene matches: 3. CDR1 is ENHRY and CDR2 is SYGVKD in the germline V gene. CDR3 region: CAMREGGTGELFF. CDR3 nucleotide sequence: TGTGCCATGCGGGAGGGCGGCACCGGGGAGCTGTTTTTT.

J is TRBJ2-3 and V is TRBV28; 7 bases are shared with TRBD1. The germline CDR1 and CDR2 sequences are MDHEN and SYDVKM. The CDR3 contains 17 residues. V was pared by 5 bases and J by 0 bases, with 11 bases of the junction left unmatched. CDR3 sequence reads: CASSPWDSFSSTDTQYF. In nucleotides, the CDR3 is TGTGCCAGCAGTCCGTGGGACAGCTTTTCTAGCACAGATACGCAGTATTTT.

The chain joins TRBV28 to TRBJ1-5, with 8 nucleotides matching TRBD1. The germline V gene encodes CDR1 MDHEN and CDR2 SYDVKM. The CDR3 totals 18 residues. Trimming at V came to 2 bases and at J to 4 bases, leaving 13 bases not matched to a gene. CDR3 region: CASSLRSQGTGLNQPQHF. Here the CDR3 DNA reads TGTGCCAGCAGTTTACGCTCCCAAGGGACAGGTCTGAATCAGCCCCAGCATTTT.

This rearrangement joins TRBV19 to TRBJ2-4; the match to TRBD2 covers 8 bases. From germline, CDR1 is LNHDA and CDR2 SQIVND (reference sequence). V trimming: 1 base; J trimming: 8 bases; junction bases outside the gene matches: 7. The CDR3 length is 15 residues. The CDR3 nucleotides are TGTGCCAGTAGTATAGTGGCGGGGGGTTGGGACATTCAGTACTTC. It is translated as CASSIVAGGWDIQYF. The entire variable domain, with the rest obtained from reference TRBV19 and TRBJ2-4, is as follows: DGGITQSPKYLFRKEGQNVTLSCEQNLNHDAMYWYRQDPGQGLRLIYYSQIVNDFQKGDIAEGYSVSREKKESFPLTVTSAQKNPTAFYLCASSIVAGGWDIQYFGAGTRLSVL.

The chain employs TRBV7-6 and TRBJ1-2, with a weak D call TRBD1 (6 bases). This CDR3 has 12 residues. Trimming pared 4 bases from V and 5 bases from J, leaving 8 bases between. Germline CDR1 reads SGHVS; CDR2 reads FNYEAQ. The CDR3 loop reads CASSSDSYGYTF. The CDR3 coding sequence is TGTGCCAGCAGCTCGGACAGTTATGGCTACACCTTC.

This chain connects TRBV27 to TRBJ1-2; 7 bases match TRBD1. V shed 6 bases and J 1 base; nucleotides not matched to a gene: 5. Germline V gives CDR1 MNHEY, CDR2 SMNVEV (reference sequence). This CDR3 spans 14 amino acids. This chain's CDR3 is CASSRDRFNYGYTF. The CDR3 DNA is TGTGCCAGCAGCCGGGACAGATTTAACTATGGCTACACCTTC.

The chain joins TRBV9 to TRBJ1-3; 8 bases match TRBD1. The CDR3 extends over 17 amino acids. With 1 base clipped from V and 1 base from J, the junction kept 7 bases outside the gene matches. CDR1 is SGDLS, CDR2 YYNGEE, per germline. CDR3 in amino acids: CASSVRGDRNSGNTIYF. CDR3 sequence (DNA): TGTGCCAGCAGCGTACGCGGGGACAGGAATTCTGGAAACACCATATATTTT.

This clone was found once. This sequence joins TRBV2 and TRBJ2-1; D unresolved. With 7 bases removed from V and 6 bases from J, the gap between germline ends came to 16 bases. The CDR3 extends over 14 amino acids. CDR1 is SNHLY and CDR2 is FYNNEI in the germline V gene. DNA for the CDR3: TGTGCCAGCAAGGAGAACGCCCCATCCAATGAGCAGTTCTTC. Amino acid sequence: CASKENAPSNEQFF. The entire variable domain, with the rest obtained from reference TRBV2 and TRBJ2-1, is as follows: EPEVTQTPSHQVTQMGQEVILRCVPISNHLYFYWYRQILGQKVEFLVSFYNNEISEKSEIFDDQFSVERPDGSNFTLKIRSTKLEDSAMYFCASKENAPSNEQFFGPGTRLTVL.

This chain uses TRBV6-1 with TRBJ2-7, with TRBD2 matching 13 bases. The CDR3 covers 16 residues. Germline-derived CDR1 and CDR2 are MNHNS and SASEGT. V was pared by 0 bases and J by 5 bases, with 4 bases of the junction left unmatched. As DNA, the CDR3 is TGTGCCAGCAGTGAAGCGTGGGGGACTAGCGGGGACGAGCAGTACTTC. Translation gives CASSEAWGTSGDEQYF.

The V gene is TRBV28, the J gene TRBJ2-5, with 10 nucleotides matching TRBD2. Germline CDR1 and CDR2: MDHEN and SYDVKM. This CDR3 contains 16 residues. The J segment lost 4 bases and the V segment lost 5 bases, leaving 10 bases of the junction unmatched. CDR3 residues: CASSPLELAGTETQYF. The CDR3 nucleotides are TGTGCCAGCAGTCCATTGGAACTAGCGGGGACAGAGACCCAGTACTTC.

The gene calls are TRBV7-9 and TRBJ1-5; tentatively, D is TRBD1 (5 bases). The CDR3 totals 13 residues. Germline V gene data show CDR1 as SEHNR and CDR2 as FQNEAQ (reference sequence). The ends were cut back, 7 bases at V and 4 bases at J, with 11 bases in the middle. CDR3 coding DNA: TGTGCCAGCACTCTGGGGGGGAATCAGCCCCAGCATTTT. Amino acids: CASTLGGNQPQHF. The full variable domain, rest sourced from reference TRBV7-9 and TRBJ1-5, is DTGVSQNPRHKITKRGQNVTFRCDPISEHNRLYWYRQTLGQGPEFLTYFQNEAQLEKSRLLSDRFSAERPKGSFSTLEIQRTEQGDSAMYLCASTLGGNQPQHFGDGTRLSIL.

The DNA of the CDR3 is TGTGCCAGTAGTCGACAGGGGATAACTGAAGCTTTCTTT. Encoded protein: CASSRQGITEAFF. This rearrangement joins TRBV19 to TRBJ1-1, with 8 positions matching TRBD1. CDR3 length: 13 amino acids. Germline-derived CDR1 and CDR2 are LNHDA and SQIVND (reference sequence). The trim removed 5 bases at V and 5 bases at J, leaving 4 bases unmatched.

The chain recombines TRBV10-3 with TRBJ2-7; weak D call: TRBD2 (6 bases). Trimming took 2 bases from V and 5 from J, leaving 13 bases between them. CDR1 is ENHRY, CDR2 SYGVKD, per germline. CDR3 length: 14 amino acids. The CDR3 is CAISEGEAEDEQYF. Written as DNA, the CDR3 is TGTGCCATCAGTGAGGGGGAGGCGGAGGACGAGCAGTACTTC.

The chain links TRBV4-2 to TRBJ1-1; maybe TRBD1 (5 bases). The V end lost 0 bases, the J end lost 0 bases, and 11 bases lay between the germline ends. The CDR3 has 16 residues. Germline CDR1 and CDR2: LGHNA and YNFKEQ. The CDR3 here is CASSQEDSRLNTEAFF. In DNA form, the CDR3 reads TGTGCCAGCAGCCAAGAAGACAGCCGCCTGAACACTGAAGCTTTCTTT.

The gene calls are TRBV30 and TRBJ1-2, with TRBD1 identical over 10 bases. The trim removed 5 bases at V and 6 bases at J, leaving 12 bases unmatched. The CDR3 sequence is 15 residues long. CDR1 GTSNPN and CDR2 SVGIG come from the germline V gene (reference sequence). CDR3 in amino acids: CAWGWDRGTIDGYTF. CDR3 nucleotides: TGTGCCTGGGGCTGGGACAGGGGAACGATAGATGGCTACACCTTC.

The chain combines TRBV19 with TRBJ2-2; D gene ambiguous. There are 14 residues in the CDR3. Germline values: CDR1 LNHDA, CDR2 SQIVND (reference sequence). The germline V and J ends were trimmed by 5 bases and 5 bases, with 12 bases remaining between them. The CDR3 DNA reads TGTGCCAGTAGTCCTCACGGGTTGACCGGGGAGCTGTTTTTT. Translation: CASSPHGLTGELFF.